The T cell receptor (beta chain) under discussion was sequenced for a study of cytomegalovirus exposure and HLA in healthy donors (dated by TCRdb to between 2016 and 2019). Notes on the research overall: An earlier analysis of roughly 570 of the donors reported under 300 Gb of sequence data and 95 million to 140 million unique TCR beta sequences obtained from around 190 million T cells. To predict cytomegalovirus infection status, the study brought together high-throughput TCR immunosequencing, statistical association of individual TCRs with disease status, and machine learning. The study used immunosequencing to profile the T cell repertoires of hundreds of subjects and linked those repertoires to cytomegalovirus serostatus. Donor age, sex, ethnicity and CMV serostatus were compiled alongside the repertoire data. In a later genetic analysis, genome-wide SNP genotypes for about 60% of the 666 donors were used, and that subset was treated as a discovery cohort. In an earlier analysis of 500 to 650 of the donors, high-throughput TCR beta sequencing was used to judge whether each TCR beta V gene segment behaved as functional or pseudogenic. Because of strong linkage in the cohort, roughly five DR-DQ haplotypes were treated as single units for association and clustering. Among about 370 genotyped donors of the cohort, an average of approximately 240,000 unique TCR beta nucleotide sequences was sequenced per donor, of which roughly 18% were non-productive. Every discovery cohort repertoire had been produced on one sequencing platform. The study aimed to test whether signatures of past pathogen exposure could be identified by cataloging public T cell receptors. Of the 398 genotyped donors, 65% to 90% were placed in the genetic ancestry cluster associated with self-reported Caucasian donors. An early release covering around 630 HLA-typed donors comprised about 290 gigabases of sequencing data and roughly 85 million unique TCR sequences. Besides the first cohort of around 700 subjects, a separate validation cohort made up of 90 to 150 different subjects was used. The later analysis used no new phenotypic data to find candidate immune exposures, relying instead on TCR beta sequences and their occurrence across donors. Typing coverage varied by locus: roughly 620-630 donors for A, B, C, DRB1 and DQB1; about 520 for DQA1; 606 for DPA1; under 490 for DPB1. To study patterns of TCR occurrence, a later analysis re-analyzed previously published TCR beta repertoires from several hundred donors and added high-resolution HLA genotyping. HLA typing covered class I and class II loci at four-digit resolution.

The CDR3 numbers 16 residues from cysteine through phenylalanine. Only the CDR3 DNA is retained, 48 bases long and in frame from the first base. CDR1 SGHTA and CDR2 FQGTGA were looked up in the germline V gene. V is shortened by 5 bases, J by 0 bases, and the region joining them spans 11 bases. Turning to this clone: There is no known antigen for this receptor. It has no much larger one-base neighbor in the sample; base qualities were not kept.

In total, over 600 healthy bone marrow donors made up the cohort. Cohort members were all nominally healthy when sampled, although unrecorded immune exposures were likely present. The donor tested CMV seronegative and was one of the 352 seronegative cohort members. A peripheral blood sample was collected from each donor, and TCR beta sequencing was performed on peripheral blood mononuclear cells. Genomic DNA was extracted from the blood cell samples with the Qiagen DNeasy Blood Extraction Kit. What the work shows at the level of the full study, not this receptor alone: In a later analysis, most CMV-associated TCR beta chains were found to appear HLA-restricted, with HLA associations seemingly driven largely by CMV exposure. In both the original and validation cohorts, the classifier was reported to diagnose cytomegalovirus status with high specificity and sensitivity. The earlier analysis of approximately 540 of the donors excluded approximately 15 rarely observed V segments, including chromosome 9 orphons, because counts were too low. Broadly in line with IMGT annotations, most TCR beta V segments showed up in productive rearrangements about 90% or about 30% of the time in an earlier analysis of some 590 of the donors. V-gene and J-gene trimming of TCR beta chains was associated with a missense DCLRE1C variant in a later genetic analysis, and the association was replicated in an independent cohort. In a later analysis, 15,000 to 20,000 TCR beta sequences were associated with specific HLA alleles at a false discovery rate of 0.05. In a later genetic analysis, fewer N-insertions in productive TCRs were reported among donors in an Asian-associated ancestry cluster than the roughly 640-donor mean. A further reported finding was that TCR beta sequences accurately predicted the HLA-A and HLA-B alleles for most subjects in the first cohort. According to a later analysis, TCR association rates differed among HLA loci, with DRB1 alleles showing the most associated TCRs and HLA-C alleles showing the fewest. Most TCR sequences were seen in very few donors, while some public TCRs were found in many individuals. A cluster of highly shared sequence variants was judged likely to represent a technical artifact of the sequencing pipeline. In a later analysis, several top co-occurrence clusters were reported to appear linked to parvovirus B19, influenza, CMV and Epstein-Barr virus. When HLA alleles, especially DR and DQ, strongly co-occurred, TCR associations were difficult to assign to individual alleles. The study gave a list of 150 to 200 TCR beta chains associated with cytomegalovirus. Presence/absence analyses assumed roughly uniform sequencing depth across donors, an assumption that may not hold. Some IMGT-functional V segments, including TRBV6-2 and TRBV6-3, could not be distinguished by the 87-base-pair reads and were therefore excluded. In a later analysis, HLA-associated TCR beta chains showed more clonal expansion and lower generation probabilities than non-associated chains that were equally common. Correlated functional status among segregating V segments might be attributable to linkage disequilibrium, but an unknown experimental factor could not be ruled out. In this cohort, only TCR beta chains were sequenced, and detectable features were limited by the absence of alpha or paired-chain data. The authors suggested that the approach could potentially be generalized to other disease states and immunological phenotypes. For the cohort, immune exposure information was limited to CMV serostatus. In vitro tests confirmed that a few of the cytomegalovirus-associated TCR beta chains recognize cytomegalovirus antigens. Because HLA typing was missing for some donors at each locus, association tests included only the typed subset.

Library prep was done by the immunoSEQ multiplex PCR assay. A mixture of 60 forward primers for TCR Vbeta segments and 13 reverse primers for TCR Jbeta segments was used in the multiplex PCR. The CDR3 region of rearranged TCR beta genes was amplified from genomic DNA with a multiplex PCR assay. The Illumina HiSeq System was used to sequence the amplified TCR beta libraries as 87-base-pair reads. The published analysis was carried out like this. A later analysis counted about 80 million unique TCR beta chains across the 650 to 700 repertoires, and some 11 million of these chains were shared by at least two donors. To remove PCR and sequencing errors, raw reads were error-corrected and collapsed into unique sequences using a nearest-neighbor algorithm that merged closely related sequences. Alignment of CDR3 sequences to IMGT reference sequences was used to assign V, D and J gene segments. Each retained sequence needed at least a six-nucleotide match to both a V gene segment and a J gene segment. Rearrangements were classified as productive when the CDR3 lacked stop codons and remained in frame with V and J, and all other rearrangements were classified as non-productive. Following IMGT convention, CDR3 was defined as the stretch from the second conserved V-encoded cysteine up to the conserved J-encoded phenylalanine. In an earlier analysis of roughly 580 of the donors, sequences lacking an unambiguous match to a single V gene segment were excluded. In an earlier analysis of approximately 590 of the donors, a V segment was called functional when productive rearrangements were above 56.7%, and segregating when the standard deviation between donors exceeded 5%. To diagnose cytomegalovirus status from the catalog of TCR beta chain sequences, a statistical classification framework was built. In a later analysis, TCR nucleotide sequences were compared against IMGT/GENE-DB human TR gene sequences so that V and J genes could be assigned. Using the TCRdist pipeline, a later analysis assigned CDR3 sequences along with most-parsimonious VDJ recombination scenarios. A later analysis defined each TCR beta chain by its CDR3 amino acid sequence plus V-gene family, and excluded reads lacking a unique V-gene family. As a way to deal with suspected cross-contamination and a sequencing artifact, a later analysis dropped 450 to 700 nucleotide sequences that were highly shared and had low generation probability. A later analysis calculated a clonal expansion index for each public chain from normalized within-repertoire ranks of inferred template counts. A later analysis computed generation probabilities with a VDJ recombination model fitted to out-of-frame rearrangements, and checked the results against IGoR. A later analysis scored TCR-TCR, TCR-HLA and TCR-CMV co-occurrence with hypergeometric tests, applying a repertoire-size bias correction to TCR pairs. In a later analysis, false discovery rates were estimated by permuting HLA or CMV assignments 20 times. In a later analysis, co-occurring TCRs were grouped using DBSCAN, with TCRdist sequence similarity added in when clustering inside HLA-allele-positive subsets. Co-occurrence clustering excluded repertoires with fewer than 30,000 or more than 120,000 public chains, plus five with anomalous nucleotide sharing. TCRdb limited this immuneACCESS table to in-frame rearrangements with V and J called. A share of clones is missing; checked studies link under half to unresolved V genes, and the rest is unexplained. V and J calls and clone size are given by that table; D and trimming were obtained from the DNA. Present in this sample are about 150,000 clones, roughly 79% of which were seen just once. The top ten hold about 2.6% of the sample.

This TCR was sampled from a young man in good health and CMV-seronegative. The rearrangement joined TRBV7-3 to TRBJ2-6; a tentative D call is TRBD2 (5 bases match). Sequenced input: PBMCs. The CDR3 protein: CASSPYTSSGANVLTF. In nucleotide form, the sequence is TGTGCCAGCAGCCCGTATACTAGCTCTGGGGCCAACGTCCTGACTTTC.